Presented here are 22 T cell receptor beta chains from one specimen sequenced in a study of blood T cell repertoires in COVID-19. Sequencing used immunoSEQ multiplex PCR; TCRdb keeps in-frame clones, though not all of them. The sample consists of some 670,000 clones, 75% to 90% of them appearing once. Sequencing was carried out using peripheral blood. These receptors all come from a woman under 30 with acute or convalescent COVID-19.

V and J are TRBV7-9 and TRBJ1-2; D is unresolved. This CDR3 comprises 13 residues. Germline lookup yields CDR1 SEHNR and CDR2 FQNEAQ (reference sequence). V dropped 2 bases and J dropped 6 bases, with 10 bases sitting between them. Written as DNA, the CDR3 is TGTGCCAGCAGCTTATCAGAGGTACATGGCTACACCTTC. Translated: CASSLSEVHGYTF.

V gene TRBV2 combines with J gene TRBJ1-6; 9 bases line up with TRBD1. Germline CDR1 is SNHLY and CDR2 is FYNNEI. Losses at the gene ends were 5 bases for V and 8 bases for J; bases not matched to a gene: 10. This CDR3 is 16 amino acids long. CDR3 amino acids: CASSRTGAMGDSPLHF. DNA for the CDR3: TGTGCCAGCAGTCGGACAGGGGCGATGGGTGATTCACCCCTCCACTTT.

The chain uses TRBV30 and TRBJ1-2; 10 positions match TRBD1. V was clipped by 3 bases and J by 6 bases; unmatched bases: 4. Per germline, CDR1 GTSNPN and CDR2 SVGIG (reference sequence). CDR3 length: 13 amino acids. The CDR3 sequence: CAWSAGQGDGYTF. As DNA, the CDR3 is TGTGCCTGGAGCGCCGGACAGGGGGATGGCTACACCTTC.

In DNA form, the CDR3 reads TGTGCCAGCAGCCCTAGGACATTCCTCCCAGCTTTCTTT. This sequence encodes CASSPRTFLPAFF. The gene calls are TRBV11-1 and TRBJ1-1; a possible D gene is TRBD1 (5 bases). Trimming cost V 5 bases and J 10 bases, with 17 bases left between them. Per the germline V gene, CDR1 is SGHAT and CDR2 is FQDESV (reference sequence). The CDR3 is 13 residues long.

The rearrangement links TRBV10-3 to TRBJ2-2, with 7 bases aligning to TRBD1. This CDR3 region has 16 residues. In germline, CDR1 is ENHRY, CDR2 SYGVKD. The V gene end was trimmed by 3 bases and the J gene end by 5 bases; junction bases not matched to a gene: 9. The chain's CDR3 is CAISDPQGDSTGELFF. The CDR3 nucleotides read TGTGCCATCAGTGACCCCCAGGGGGATTCGACCGGGGAGCTGTTTTTT.

The CDR3 loop is CASKKDNPNTEAFF. The CDR3 DNA sequence: TGCGCCAGCAAAAAAGACAATCCAAACACTGAAGCTTTCTTT. The rearrangement joins TRBV5-1 to TRBJ1-1; D ambiguous. Trimming pared 6 bases from V and 2 bases from J, leaving 14 bases between. This CDR3 comprises 14 residues. Germline V gene lookup returns CDR1 SGHRS and CDR2 YFSETQ.

This clone showed up just once. This CDR3 is also generated by other DNA sequences in the sample. V and J are TRBV11-2 and TRBJ1-3; D is ambiguous. Germline CDR1 and CDR2: SGHAT and FQNNGV. This CDR3 has 14 residues. V was cut by 3 bases and J by 4 bases, with 10 bases left in between. CDR3 bases: TGTGCCAGCAGCTTGTCTCGCGGAGGAAACACCATATATTTT. This gives the protein CASSLSRGGNTIYF. The entire variable domain, with the rest obtained from reference TRBV11-2 and TRBJ1-3, is as follows: EAGVAQSPRYKIIEKRQSVAFWCNPISGHATLYWYQQILGQGPKLLIQFQNNGVVDDSQLPKDRFSAERLKGVDSTLKIQPAKLEDSAVYLCASSLSRGGNTIYFGEGSWLTVV.

The gene calls are TRBV5-1 and TRBJ1-1, with TRBD1 matching 7 bases. The V and J ends lost 0 bases and 3 bases, in that order; junction bases with no gene match: 8. This CDR3 comprises 16 residues. Germline CDR1 reads SGHRS; CDR2 reads YFSETQ. The CDR3 protein is CASSLAIRQGYTEAFF. CDR3 DNA: TGCGCCAGCAGCTTGGCTATACGACAGGGCTACACTGAAGCTTTCTTT. The full variable domain, its missing parts supplied by reference TRBV5-1 and TRBJ1-1, is KAGVTQTPRYLIKTRGQQVTLSCSPISGHRSVSWYQQTPGQGLQFLFEYFSETQRNKGNFPGRFSGRQFSNSRSEMNVSTLELGDSALYLCASSLAIRQGYTEAFFGQGTRLTVV.

The rearrangement links TRBV5-6 to TRBJ1-1; tentatively, D is TRBD1 (5 bases). Germline CDR1 is SGHDT and CDR2 is YYEEEE. Trimming shortened V by 0 bases and J by 5 bases, and 17 bases separated the two germline ends. The CDR3 is made up of 16 amino acids. The CDR3 reads CASSLGLWVGGTEAFF. The CDR3 DNA reads as TGTGCCAGCAGCTTGGGCCTGTGGGTGGGGGGTACTGAAGCTTTCTTT. Based on the CDR3 plus reference TRBV5-6 and TRBJ1-1, the full variable domain is DAGVTQSPTHLIKTRGQQVTLRCSPKSGHDTVSWYQQALGQGPQFIFQYYEEEERQRGNFPDRFSGHQFPNYSSELNVNALLLGDSALYLCASSLGLWVGGTEAFFGQGTRLTVV.

This chain joins TRBV27 and TRBJ1-3; D unresolved. V was trimmed by 4 bases and J by 2 bases, leaving 15 bases between them. This CDR3 comprises 16 residues. Germline V gene lookup returns CDR1 MNHEY and CDR2 SMNVEV (reference sequence). The CDR3 DNA reads TGTGCCAGCAGTTCAGGTACCCCCGCAGCTGGAAACACCATATATTTT. It is translated as CASSSGTPAAGNTIYF.

Note on this clone: At the DNA level, this CDR3 is encoded by other sequences in the same sample as well. The V call is TRBV12-3 or TRBV12-4, the J call TRBJ1-2, with D hard to call. The CDR3 length is 11 residues. V lost 5 bases to trimming and J lost 5 bases, with 6 bases between them. CDR3 nucleotides: TGTGCCAGCAGTACGGGGTATGGCTACACCTTC. This codes for CASSTGYGYTF.

This rearrangement joins TRBV5-1 to TRBJ2-2, with TRBD2 identical over 10 bases. CDR3 size: 15 residues. CDR1 and CDR2 (germline): SGHRS, YFSETQ. J gave up 5 bases and V 4 bases, and 5 bases lay outside the gene matches. CDR3 in DNA: TGCGCCAGCAGCCGGACTAGCGGAGGAACCGGGGAGCTGTTTTTT. It specifies CASSRTSGGTGELFF.

V is TRBV14 and J is TRBJ1-5; D uncertain. CDR1 and CDR2 from the germline V gene are SGHDN and FVKESK. CDR3 size: 13 residues. V was cut by 1 base and J by 9 bases, with 10 bases left in between. CDR3 amino acids: CASSQVQAGPQHF. The CDR3 coding sequence is TGTGCCAGCAGCCAAGTTCAGGCGGGGCCCCAGCATTTT.

The chain is built from TRBV5-8 and TRBJ2-2, with D possibly matching TRBD2 (6 bases). The CDR3 spans 14 residues. Germline CDR1 SGHTS, CDR2 YDEGEE. The V end was cut by 6 bases, the J end by 8 bases, with 17 bases between. The CDR3 region is CASTPLWEVGELFF. CDR3 DNA: TGTGCCAGCACCCCTTTGTGGGAGGTGGGGGAGCTGTTTTTT.

This chain links TRBV7-8 with TRBJ1-6; D is undetermined. The V and J ends lost 2 bases and 0 bases respectively, with 17 bases between them. Germline V CDR1 and CDR2: SGHVS, FQNEAQ. The CDR3 spans 19 residues. CDR3 in amino acids: CASSLNRLLGSSYNSPLHF. For the CDR3, the DNA is TGTGCCAGCAGCTTAAATAGACTTCTCGGAAGCTCCTATAATTCACCCCTCCACTTT.

J is TRBJ1-2 and V is TRBV4-3, with 9 bases lining up with TRBD1. The V gene's germline CDR1 is LGHNA and CDR2 YSLEER. J gave up 8 bases and V 3 bases, and 4 bases lay outside the gene matches. The CDR3 totals 13 residues. The CDR3 region has the DNA TGCGCCAGCAGCCAGACAGGGGGTGGGGGCTACACCTTC. Residues: CASSQTGGGGYTF.

The rearrangement links TRBV6-2 or TRBV6-3 to TRBJ1-5; D unclear. With 3 bases removed from V and 5 bases from J, the gap between germline ends came to 8 bases. Germline V gives CDR1 MNHEY, CDR2 SVGEGT. The CDR3 loop spans 13 amino acids. The CDR3 nucleotides read TGTGCCAGCAGTTATTTCACTGATCAGCCCCAGCATTTT. It specifies CASSYFTDQPQHF.

The chain has TRBV6-5 and TRBJ1-4, with 7 positions matching TRBD1. Per the germline V gene, CDR1 is MNHEY and CDR2 is SVGAGI. The CDR3 runs 11 residues. Trimming took 3 bases from V and 12 from J; bases not matched to a gene: 1. CDR3 loop: CASSYGQELFF. The DNA of the CDR3 is TGTGCCAGCAGTTATGGACAGGAACTGTTTTTT.

J is TRBJ2-2 and V is TRBV7-2; 11 nucleotides line up with TRBD2. The V gene's germline CDR1 is SGHTA and CDR2 FQGNSA. The CDR3 spans 17 residues. V trimming: 5 bases; J trimming: 5 bases; junction bases outside the gene matches: 10. The CDR3 is CASSPNSGGAPTGELFF. CDR3 nucleotide sequence: TGTGCCAGCAGCCCGAATAGCGGGGGGGCCCCAACCGGGGAGCTGTTTTTT.

This chain joins TRBV30 and TRBJ2-7; 9 bases agree with TRBD1. The CDR3 consists of 14 residues. With 2 bases clipped from V and 5 bases from J, the junction kept 7 bases outside the gene matches. CDR1 GTSNPN and CDR2 SVGIG come from the germline V gene (reference sequence). Written as DNA, the CDR3 is TGTGCCTGGAGTCGGGGGGACAGGGTCCACGAGCAGTACTTC. This gives the protein CAWSRGDRVHEQYF.

The rearrangement joins TRBV24-1 to TRBJ1-3, with D uncertain. Trimming pared 4 bases from V and 0 bases from J, leaving 9 bases between. Germline lookup yields CDR1 KGHDR and CDR2 SFDVKD. The CDR3 consists of 15 residues. The CDR3, as DNA: TGTGCCACCAGTGAAGCGGCCGCCTCTGGAAACACCATATATTTT. Translation: CATSEAAASGNTIYF.

This chain uses TRBV9 with TRBJ1-2; D ambiguous. CDR1 is SGDLS and CDR2 is YYNGEE in the germline V gene. V was trimmed by 4 bases and J by 6 bases, leaving 19 bases between them. The CDR3 is made up of 15 amino acids. The CDR3 sequence is CASSTLSGDRDGYTF. The CDR3 region has the DNA TGTGCCAGCAGCACCCTATCCGGGGATAGGGATGGCTACACCTTC.